This T cell receptor (beta chain) was recorded in a study of CD8+ T cells in alopecia areata (dated by TCRdb to the late 2010s). For the study in its entirety: The treated patients, all with moderate-to-severe alopecia areata, were enrolled in an open-label pilot trial of oral tofacitinib given at 5 to 10 mg twice daily. Tofacitinib was given for 6 to 18 months, followed by 6 months of follow-up off drug to assess delayed response and recurrence. High-throughput TCRbeta sequencing was used to examine T cell clonal expansion in alopecia areata in both the C3H/HeJ mouse model and human patients. In humans, TCRbeta sequencing was performed on scalp tissue and on sorted CD4+ and CD8+ peripheral blood T cells from healthy controls and from patients with patchy or totalis/universalis alopecia areata. Tofacitinib-treated patients had biopsies at baseline and at 4 and 24 weeks of treatment, with a later scalp biopsy in several patients. Scalp clonality was compared among normal scalp (n=4), patchy alopecia areata scalp (n=8), and alopecia totalis/universalis scalp (n=8). RNA was extracted with the PAXgene miRNA kit for fixed scalp, the miRNeasy kit for PBMCs, and the RNeasy kit for mouse skin. TCRbeta CDR3 regions were amplified by immunoSEQ multiplex PCR with 35 Vbeta forward and 13 Jbeta reverse primers. The study at large found these results: Shared TCR sequences between patients were less evident than in mice, which may be partly attributable to HLA diversity in the patient population. Scalp TCR repertoire analysis is complicated because resident alphabeta T cells in normal human skin are also sequenced, whereas mouse skin is dominated by gammadelta T cells. Compared with normal scalp, lesional scalp had higher clonality and more expanded CD8+ clones, particularly in alopecia totalis/universalis, a pattern that suggests antigenic drive.

What the time point label conveys for this sample: baseline before oral tofacitinib. From alopecia areata patients, peripheral blood was collected along with lesional scalp punch biopsies. PBMCs were isolated by density centrifugation and stained for CD3, CD4 and CD8, after which CD4+ and CD8+ T cells were sorted on a FACSAria. The germline V gene (reference sequence) yields SEHNR for CDR1 and FQNEAQ for CDR2. The CDR3 runs 15 residues from the cysteine to the phenylalanine. Only the CDR3 portion is preserved as DNA: 45 bases, with reading frame beginning at the first base. The trim is 11 bases for V and 1 base for J, with a gap of 17 bases between the germline ends. As concerns this clone: Which antigen it targets is not known. It has no much larger one-base neighbor in the sample; base qualities were not kept.

Receptors were amplified or captured by the immunoSEQ multiplex PCR assay. For TCR sequencing, RNA was extracted from every sample and reverse transcribed into cDNA to serve as template. SuperScript III was used for first-strand cDNA synthesis, primed with a 2:1 mix of oligo-dT and random hexamers. Amplification bias was assessed with a synthetic immune receptor repertoire, and residual bias was removed computationally. The study's processing was this. Raw reads were preprocessed to remove errors, and CDR3 was defined by IMGT conventions from the conserved cysteine to phenylalanine. To get clonality, Shannon entropy was normalized by log2 of the number of productive unique TCRs and the result was subtracted from 1. Scalp TCRbeta sequences were cross-referenced with sorted blood CD4 and CD8 repertoires so that the CD4 or CD8 identity of scalp clones could be inferred. In its TCRdb copy, this immuneACCESS table keeps in-frame sequences only and misses some clones. Where compared with another copy, unresolved V genes explain less than half of these, and the others have no known cause. V, J and clone size derive from that table, while D and trimming were established from the DNA sequence. The sample contains 160,000 or so clones, just over 65% of them found a single time. The leading ten clones occupy roughly 11% of the sample.

This receptor was obtained from a human donor with alopecia areata. Recombination connected TRBV7-9 to TRBJ2-2; there is no confident call for the D gene. Sequences were derived from CD8+ T cells sorted from blood, sampled at week 0. The CDR3: CAGHGIGLNTGELFF. The nucleotides read TGTGCCGGCCATGGGATCGGGCTGAACACCGGGGAGCTGTTTTTT.